This is a list of T cell receptor beta chains from one sample in a study of T cell responses to AZD1222 COVID-19 vaccine. The data were produced by immunoSEQ multiplex PCR, yet TCRdb's version contains in-frame clones alone and is incomplete. The sample has fewer than 110,000 clones, approximately 89% seen once; the top ten hold 20% to 25%. The sample consisted of peripheral blood, taken on day 0 of AZD1222 vaccination. The receptor set was obtained from an adult in good health. The CDR3 runs from the conserved cysteine through the conserved F or W. Fields, in order: J gene, D gene, V gene, clone size, CDR3 DNA, CDR3 protein. D genes are given only for firm matches. The size field is filled for only some rows; it gives once, few, many or a size class.

j_call: TRBJ1-5
d_call: .
v_call: TRBV12-5
clone_size: .
cdr3_nt: TGTGCTAGTGGTCCTGAGGGGATTCGGCAGCCCCAGCATTTT
cdr3_aa: CASGPEGIRQPQHF

j_call: TRBJ2-1
d_call: .
v_call: TRBV25-1
clone_size: .
cdr3_nt: TGTGCCAGCAGTGAAAATTTTCCGCGGCGGACACGCTACAATGAGCAGTTCTTC
cdr3_aa: CASSENFPRRTRYNEQFF

j_call: TRBJ2-1
d_call: .
v_call: TRBV20-1
clone_size: .
cdr3_nt: TGCAGTGCTAGTCAAATCACAGGGTTGGTCAATGAGCAGTTCTTC
cdr3_aa: CSASQITGLVNEQFF

j_call: TRBJ2-3
d_call: TRBD2
v_call: TRBV6-4
clone_size: few
cdr3_nt: TGTGCCAGCAGTGACTCGAAGTCTAGCGGGGGCTCAGATACGCAGTATTTT
cdr3_aa: CASSDSKSSGGSDTQYF

j_call: TRBJ1-1
d_call: .
v_call: TRBV4-1
clone_size: .
cdr3_nt: TGCGCCAGCAGCCAGGTATACAGGGACCACACTGAAGCTTTCTTT
cdr3_aa: CASSQVYRDHTEAFF

j_call: TRBJ2-4
d_call: .
v_call: TRBV19
clone_size: .
cdr3_nt: TGTGCCAGTAGTACCCCGGGACTCGGCAAAAACATTCAGTACTTC
cdr3_aa: CASSTPGLGKNIQYF

j_call: TRBJ1-5
d_call: TRBD1
v_call: TRBV7-9
clone_size: few
cdr3_nt: TGTGCCAGCAGCTTAGCCGGGACAGGGGTTTTTCAGCCCCAGCATTTT
cdr3_aa: CASSLAGTGVFQPQHF

j_call: TRBJ1-6
d_call: TRBD1
v_call: TRBV6-5
clone_size: .
cdr3_nt: TGTGCCAGCAGTACAGGGGCTGGGAATTCACCCCTCCACTTT
cdr3_aa: CASSTGAGNSPLHF

j_call: TRBJ1-5
d_call: .
v_call: TRBV7-2
clone_size: .
cdr3_nt: TGTGCCAGCAGCTTAACGGAGTTGCAGCCCCAGCATTTT
cdr3_aa: CASSLTELQPQHF

j_call: TRBJ1-2
d_call: .
v_call: TRBV10-1
clone_size: .
cdr3_nt: TGCGCCAGCAGAGGAGAGGGGTTCTACACCTTC
cdr3_aa: CASRGEGFYTF

j_call: TRBJ1-2
d_call: TRBD1
v_call: TRBV5-1
clone_size: .
cdr3_nt: TGCGCCAGCAAGCCCCAAGACAGGGTATATGGCTACACCTTC
cdr3_aa: CASKPQDRVYGYTF

j_call: TRBJ2-5
d_call: .
v_call: TRBV11-2
clone_size: .
cdr3_nt: TGTGCCAGCAGCCAGAACAGGGCGCAACAAGAGACCCAGTACTTC
cdr3_aa: CASSQNRAQQETQYF

j_call: TRBJ1-2
d_call: .
v_call: TRBV12-3/TRBV12-4
clone_size: .
cdr3_nt: TGTGCCAGCAGTTTCACAGCGAGCTTTGGCTACACCTTC
cdr3_aa: CASSFTASFGYTF

j_call: TRBJ2-1
d_call: TRBD2
v_call: TRBV3-1/TRBV3-2
clone_size: .
cdr3_nt: TGTGCCAGCAGCCACGCGCTGCGGGGGGGCTCCTACAATGAGCAGTTCTTC
cdr3_aa: CASSHALRGGSYNEQFF